Sequencing of this T cell receptor (beta chain) was carried out in a study of shared clonotypes between healthy human individuals (dated by TCRdb to the early 2020s). A note on the overall study: The cohort comprised a couple of women and a few men aged 18 to 49 years. For each donor, CD4 naive and CD4 memory were each run on three plates, CD8 naive on two plates, and CD8 memory on one plate. Leukapheresis yielded between about 0.94 and 8.9 billion PBMCs per donor. Different laboratories and diverse techniques were used to prepare libraries and sequence TCR repertoires, to increase sequencing depth and limit assay-specific biases. Blood TCR repertoires of five healthy adults were deeply sequenced to estimate repertoire size and the extent of clonotype sharing between individuals.

Using the deep immunoSEQ assay, TCR CDR3 regions were amplified from genomic DNA by multiplex PCR. Extracted genomic DNA from each cell subset was distributed evenly across all wells of several immunoSEQ 96-well plates, and each plate was treated as a replicate. Each replicate PCR for sorted subsets received about 200 ng genomic DNA, equal to tens of thousands of T cell genomes. The purified libraries were quantified using a Qubit 3.0 fluorometer, sized with a Bioanalyzer 2100, and then quantified again using the KAPA Library Quantification kit. A separate single-read 150-cycle Illumina NextSeq 550 flow cell was used to sequence each immunoSEQ 96-well plate. The authors' pipeline ran thus. The immunoSEQ output contained only junctional sequences without quality scores, so filtering could not match that applied to full-length reads. Sequences were annotated with PyIR, a Python wrapper for IgBLAST v1.9, using IMGT germline references to assign V/J genes and CDR3. Any read was removed if the V/J assignment was weak (E-value above 1e-6), the CDR3 was missing, or the read contained stop codons, out-of-frame junctions, or ambiguous translated residues. A V3J clonotype was defined by an identical inferred V gene, J gene, and CDR3 amino acid sequence. To compute the percentage overlap between repertoires, the number of shared unique clonotypes was divided by the size of the smaller repertoire. Repertoire richness was assessed with RTK rarefaction, the Chao1 estimator, and Recon v2.1 estimates of unobserved clonotypes. For all TCRbeta clonotypes obtained by the gDNA method from a handful of donors, generation probabilities were computed with OLGA. TCRdb took over this immuneACCESS table, retaining in-frame rearrangements with V and J assigned. Such tables are incomplete; in checked studies, under half of the missing clones stem from an unresolved V gene, and the remainder is unexplained. The D gene and trimming were derived from the DNA, and the V and J assignments and clone size from that table. For this sample there are about 2 million clones; around 95% appear just once. Clones ranked in the top ten supply about 0.13% of the sample.

Spanning cysteine to phenylalanine, the CDR3 consists of 14 amino acids. Just CDR3 DNA is preserved here, 42 bases in frame from base 1. CDR1 and CDR2 are read off the germline V gene as MNHNS and SASEGT. V has 6 bases trimmed and J has 3 bases trimmed; junction bases matching no gene number 4. Donors were healthy HIV-negative adults with no recently reported acute infections or vaccinations. Every donor was a Caucasian adult living in Nashville, Tennessee, USA. Magnetic negative selection was used to enrich CD4+ T cells, after which naive cells were positively selected on CD45RA and the negative fraction became the memory subset. Blood was collected by leukapheresis, and PBMCs were isolated by Ficoll-Histopaque density gradient centrifugation and then cryopreserved in liquid nitrogen vapor phase. Purity and quantity of every magnetically sorted T cell population were checked by analytical flow cytometry. Genomic DNA was isolated from every sorted fraction and measured by UV absorbance on a Nanodrop 2000c.

Paper-wide results and their limitations: Naive subsets generally had larger estimated clonotype richness than memory subsets. Because the study included a small number of donors, the genetic and exposure-history diversity represented was limited. Higher generation probabilities were observed for clonotypes shared by all four sorted-subset donors than for non-shared clonotypes. Incomplete sequencing was indicated by rarefaction of sorted-subset datasets, despite the large sequencing depth. Only blood was sampled, and tissue TCR repertoires likely differ from those in blood. Pairwise subsampling led to the expectation that sequencing depth would affect the degree of clonotype sharing among donors. Across a few donors, approximately 5% of naive CD4, roughly 3.4% of naive CD8, roughly 2.2% of memory CD4, and under 0.45% of memory CD8 clonotypes were shared.

As to this clone: This receptor's antigen is unknown. No clone much larger than this one lies a single base away; base qualities are absent.

Source material: naive CD4+ T cells sorted from blood. Taken with the paper, the label for cell subset or site translates to: CD45RA+ positively selected. This sequence uses TRBV6-1 and TRBJ1-2; the central 10 bases match TRBD1. The receptor was derived from a man between 18 and 29 years old in good health. CDR3 loop: CASRDRGKDYGYTF. The nucleotide sequence is given as TGTGCCAGCAGGGACAGGGGGAAGGACTATGGCTACACCTTC.